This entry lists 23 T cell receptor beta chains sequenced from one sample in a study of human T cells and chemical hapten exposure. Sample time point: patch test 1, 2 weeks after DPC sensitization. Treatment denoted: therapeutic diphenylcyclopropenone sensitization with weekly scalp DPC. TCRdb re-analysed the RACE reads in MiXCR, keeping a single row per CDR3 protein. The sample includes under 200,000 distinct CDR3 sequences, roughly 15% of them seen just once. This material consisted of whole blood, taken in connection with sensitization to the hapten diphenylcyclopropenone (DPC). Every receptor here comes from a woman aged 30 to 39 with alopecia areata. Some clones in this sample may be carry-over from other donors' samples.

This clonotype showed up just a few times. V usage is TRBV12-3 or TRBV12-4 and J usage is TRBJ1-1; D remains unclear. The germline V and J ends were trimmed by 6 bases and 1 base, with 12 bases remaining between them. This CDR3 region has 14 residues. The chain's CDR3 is CASSRPHANTEAFF. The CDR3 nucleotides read TGTGCCAGCAGCCGACCTCATGCGAACACTGAAGCTTTCTTT.

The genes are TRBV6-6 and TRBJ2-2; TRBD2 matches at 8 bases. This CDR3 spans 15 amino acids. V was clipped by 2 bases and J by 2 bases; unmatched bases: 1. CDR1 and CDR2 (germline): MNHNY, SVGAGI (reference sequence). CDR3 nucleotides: TGTGCCAGCAGTTACCGGGAGGGAAACACCGGGGAGCTGTTTTTT. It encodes CASSYREGNTGELFF.

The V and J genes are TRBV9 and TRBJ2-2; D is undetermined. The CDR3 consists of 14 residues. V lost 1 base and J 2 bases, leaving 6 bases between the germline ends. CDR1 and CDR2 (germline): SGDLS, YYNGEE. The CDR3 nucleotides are TGTGCCAGCAGCGTACGGAGTAACACCGGGGAGCTGTTTTTT. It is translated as CASSVRSNTGELFF.

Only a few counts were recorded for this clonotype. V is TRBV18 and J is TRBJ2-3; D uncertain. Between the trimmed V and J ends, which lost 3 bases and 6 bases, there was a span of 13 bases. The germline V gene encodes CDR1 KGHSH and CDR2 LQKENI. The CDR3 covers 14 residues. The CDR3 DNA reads TGTGCCAGCTCACCCACTATTCTTCCCGATACGCAGTATTTT. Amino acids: CASSPTILPDTQYF.

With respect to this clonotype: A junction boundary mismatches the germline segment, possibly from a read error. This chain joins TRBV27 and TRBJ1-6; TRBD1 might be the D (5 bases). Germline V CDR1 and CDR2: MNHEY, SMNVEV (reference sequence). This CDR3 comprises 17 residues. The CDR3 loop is CASRQDKVYSSNPPLHF. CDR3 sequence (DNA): TGTGCCAGCAGGCAGGACAAGGTTTACTCTTCTAATCCACCCCTCCACTTT.

CDR3 in amino acids: CASSFGGPSQETQYF. DNA for the CDR3: TGTGCCAGCAGCTTCGGGGGACCCTCCCAAGAGACCCAGTACTTC. This chain uses TRBV11-3 with TRBJ2-5; TRBD2 is a possible D gene (6 bases). With 3 bases removed from V and 1 base from J, the gap between germline ends came to 12 bases. Germline lookup yields CDR1 SGHNT and CDR2 YENEEA. The CDR3 covers 15 residues. Variable domain in full (rest from reference TRBV11-3 and TRBJ2-5): EAGVVQSPRYKIIEKKQPVAFWCNPISGHNTLYWYLQNLGQGPELLIRYENEEAVDDSQLPKDRFSAERLKGVDSTLKIQPAELGDSAVYLCASSFGGPSQETQYFGPGTRLLVL.

DNA of the CDR3: TGTGCCAGCAGCGTAGGACTAGCGGGAGGGCCGATCGGGGAGCTGTTTTTT. As protein: CASSVGLAGGPIGELFF. The chain carries TRBV9 and TRBJ2-2; 14 bases map to TRBD2. Germline V gene lookup returns CDR1 SGDLS and CDR2 YYNGEE. This CDR3 is built from 17 residues. Trimming cost V 0 bases and J 7 bases; bases outside gene matches: 5.

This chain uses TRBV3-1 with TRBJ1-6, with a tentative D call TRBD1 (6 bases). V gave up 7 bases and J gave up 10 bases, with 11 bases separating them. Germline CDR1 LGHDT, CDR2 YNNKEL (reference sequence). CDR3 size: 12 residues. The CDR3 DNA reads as TGTGCCAGCACAGGTCAGGGGTCACCCCTCCACTTT. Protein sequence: CASTGQGSPLHF.

The CDR3 DNA reads TGTGCCAGCAGTGAGTCCGGGACAGGGAATGAAAAACTGTTTTTT. This gives the protein CASSESGTGNEKLFF. This sequence joins TRBV6-5 and TRBJ1-4; TRBD1 matches 9 bases. This CDR3 has 15 amino acids. The germline gives CDR1 MNHEY, CDR2 SVGAGI. V lost 5 bases, J lost 5 bases, and 6 bases stayed unmatched.

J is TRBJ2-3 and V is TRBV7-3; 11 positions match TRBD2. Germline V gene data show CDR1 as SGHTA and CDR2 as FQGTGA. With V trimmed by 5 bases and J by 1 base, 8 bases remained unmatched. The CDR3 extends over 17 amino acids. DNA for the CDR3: TGTGCCAGCAGCCCAACCCCGGGACTAGCGGGCACAGATACGCAGTATTTT. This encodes CASSPTPGLAGTDTQYF.

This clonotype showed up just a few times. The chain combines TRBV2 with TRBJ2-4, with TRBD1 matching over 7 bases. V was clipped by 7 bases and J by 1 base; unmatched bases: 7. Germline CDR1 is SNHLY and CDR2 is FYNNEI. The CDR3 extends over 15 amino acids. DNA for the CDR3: TGTGCCAGCAAGCGGACAGGTCCGGCCAAAAACATTCAGTACTTC. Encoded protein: CASKRTGPAKNIQYF.

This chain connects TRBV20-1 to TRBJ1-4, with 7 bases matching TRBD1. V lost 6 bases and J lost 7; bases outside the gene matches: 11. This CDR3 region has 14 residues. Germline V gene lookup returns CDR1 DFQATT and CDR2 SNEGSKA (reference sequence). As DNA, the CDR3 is TGCAGTGCCATACCAGGGGGGGACACTGAAAAACTGTTTTTT. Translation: CSAIPGGDTEKLFF.

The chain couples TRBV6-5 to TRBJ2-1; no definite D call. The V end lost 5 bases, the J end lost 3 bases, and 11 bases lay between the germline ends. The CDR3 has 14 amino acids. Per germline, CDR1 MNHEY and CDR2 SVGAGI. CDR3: CASSRGVGYNEQFF. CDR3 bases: TGTGCCAGCAGTCGTGGAGTAGGCTACAATGAGCAGTTCTTC.

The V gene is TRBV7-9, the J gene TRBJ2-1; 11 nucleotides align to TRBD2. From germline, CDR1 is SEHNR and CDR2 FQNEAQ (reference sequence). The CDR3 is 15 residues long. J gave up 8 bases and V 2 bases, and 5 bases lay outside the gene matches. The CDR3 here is CASSLSTSGSDEQFF. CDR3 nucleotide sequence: TGTGCCAGCAGCTTATCAACTAGCGGGAGTGATGAGCAGTTCTTC.

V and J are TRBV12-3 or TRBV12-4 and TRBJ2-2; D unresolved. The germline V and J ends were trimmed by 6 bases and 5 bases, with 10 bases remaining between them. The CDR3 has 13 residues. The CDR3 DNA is TGTGCCAGCAGAGCCACATGGACCGGGGAGCTGTTTTTT. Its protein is CASRATWTGELFF.

Written as DNA, the CDR3 is TGCGCCAGCAGCGGGAGGACTAGCGGGAAAAGCTCCTACAATGAGCAGTTCTTC. This sequence encodes CASSGRTSGKSSYNEQFF. The rearrangement uses TRBV5-1 and TRBJ2-1, with 12 bases lining up with TRBD2. The CDR3 spans 18 residues. V gave up 4 bases and J gave up 0 bases; unmatched junction bases: 8. From germline, CDR1 is SGHRS and CDR2 YFSETQ.

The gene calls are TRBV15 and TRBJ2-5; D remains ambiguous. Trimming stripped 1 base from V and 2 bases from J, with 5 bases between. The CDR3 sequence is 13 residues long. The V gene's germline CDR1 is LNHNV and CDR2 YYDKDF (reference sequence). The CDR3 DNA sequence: TGTGCCACCAGCAGAGCGCCTCAAGAGACCCAGTACTTC. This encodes CATSRAPQETQYF.

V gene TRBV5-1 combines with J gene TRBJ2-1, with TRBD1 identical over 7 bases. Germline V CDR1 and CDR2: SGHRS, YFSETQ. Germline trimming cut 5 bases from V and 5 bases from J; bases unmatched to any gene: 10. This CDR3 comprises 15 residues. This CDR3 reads CASRKTGPNDNEQFF. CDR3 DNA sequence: TGCGCCAGCAGGAAGACAGGGCCCAACGACAATGAGCAGTTCTTC.

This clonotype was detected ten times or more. The DNA of the CDR3 is TGTGCCAGCAGCCAGAACAGGGGCAATCAGCCCCAGCATTTT. Protein: CASSQNRGNQPQHF. The chain couples TRBV3-1 to TRBJ1-5; D is possibly TRBD1 (6 bases). V lost 3 bases to trimming and J lost 2 bases, with 8 bases between them. Looked up from germline, CDR1 is LGHDT and CDR2 is YNNKEL (reference sequence). This CDR3 comprises 14 residues. Based on the CDR3 plus reference TRBV3-1 and TRBJ1-5, the full variable domain is DTAVSQTPKYLVTQMGNDKSIKCEQNLGHDTMYWYKQDSKKFLKIMFSYNNKELIINETVPNRFSPKSPDKAHLNLHINSLELGDSAVYFCASSQNRGNQPQHFGDGTRLSIL.

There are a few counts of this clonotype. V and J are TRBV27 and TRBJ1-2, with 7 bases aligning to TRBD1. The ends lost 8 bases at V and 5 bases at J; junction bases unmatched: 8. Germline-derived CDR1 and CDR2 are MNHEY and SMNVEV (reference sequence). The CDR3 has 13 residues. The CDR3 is CASRGDSLYGYTF. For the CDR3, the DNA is TGTGCCAGCCGCGGGGACAGTCTGTATGGCTACACCTTC.

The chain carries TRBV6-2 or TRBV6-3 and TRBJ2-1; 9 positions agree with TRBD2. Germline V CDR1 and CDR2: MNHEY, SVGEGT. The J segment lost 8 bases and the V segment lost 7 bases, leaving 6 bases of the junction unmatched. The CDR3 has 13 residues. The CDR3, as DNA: TGTGCCAGCACCATGGCGGGAGGGCATGAGCAGTTCTTC. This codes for CASTMAGGHEQFF.

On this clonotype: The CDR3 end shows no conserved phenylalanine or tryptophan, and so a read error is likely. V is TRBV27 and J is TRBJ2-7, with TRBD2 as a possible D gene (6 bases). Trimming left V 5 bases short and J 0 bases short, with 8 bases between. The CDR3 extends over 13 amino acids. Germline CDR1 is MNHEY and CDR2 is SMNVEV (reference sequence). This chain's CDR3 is CASSGGDSYEQYS. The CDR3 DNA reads TGTGCCAGCAGTGGCGGGGACTCCTACGAGCAGTACTCC.

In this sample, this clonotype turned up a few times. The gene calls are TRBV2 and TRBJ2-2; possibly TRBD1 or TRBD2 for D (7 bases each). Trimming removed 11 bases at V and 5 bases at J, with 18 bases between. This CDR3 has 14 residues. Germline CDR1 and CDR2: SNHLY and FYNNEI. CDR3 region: CAGLGGRGTGELFF. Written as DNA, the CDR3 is TGTGCCGGACTAGGGGGCCGGGGGACCGGGGAGCTGTTTTTT.